Below, 28 T cell receptor beta chains from the same sample are listed, as sequenced in a study of CD8 T cells in ankylosing spondylitis. In TCRdb, the 5' RACE reads were re-called with MiXCR into one record per CDR3 protein. The sample has roughly 150,000 distinct CDR3 sequences; around a third are singletons. Sequenced material: synovial fluid, either unsorted or a sorted T cell fraction (not recorded which). Every receptor here comes from a male donor with ankylosing spondylitis.

This clonotype occurred a few times. V and J are TRBV7-2 and TRBJ2-3; no clear D gene. The germline gives CDR1 SGHTA, CDR2 FQGNSA. The length of the CDR3 is 15 residues. The germline V and J ends were trimmed by 5 bases and 1 base, with 13 bases remaining between them. The CDR3 coding sequence is TGTGCCAGCAGCCCCCAAGGGTGGGGCACAGATACGCAGTATTTT. It specifies CASSPQGWGTDTQYF. The full variable domain, rest sourced from reference TRBV7-2 and TRBJ2-3, is GAGVSQSPSNKVTEKGKDVELRCDPISGHTALYWYRQSLGQGLEFLIYFQGNSAPDKSGLPSDRFSAERTGGSVSTLTIQRTQQEDSAVYLCASSPQGWGTDTQYFGPGTRLTVL.

This clonotype was observed at least ten times. The chain carries TRBV7-3 and TRBJ2-3, with 8 bases that match TRBD2. Trimming removed 2 bases from V and 4 bases from J; junction bases left unmatched: 8. Germline V lookup: CDR1 SGHTA, CDR2 FQGTGA. The CDR3 is made up of 16 amino acids. The CDR3 coding sequence is TGTGCCAGCAGCTTACCGGGGGGGGGCAGAGCAGATACGCAGTATTTT. This codes for CASSLPGGGRADTQYF.

This clonotype was counted many times. V usage is TRBV5-1 and J usage is TRBJ2-1; D might be TRBD1 or TRBD2, each matching 5 bases. V lost 4 bases and J lost 9, with 14 bases in between. This CDR3 region has 13 residues. Germline V gives CDR1 SGHRS, CDR2 YFSETQ. The chain's CDR3 is CASSLGPRGEQFF. In DNA form, the CDR3 reads TGCGCCAGCAGCCTGGGACCCCGGGGTGAGCAGTTCTTC.

The table lists this clonotype with many counts. The rearrangement uses TRBV4-2 and TRBJ1-3; 7 nucleotides match TRBD1. Trimming cost V 2 bases and J 4 bases; bases outside gene matches: 5. Germline-derived CDR1 and CDR2 are LGHNA and YNFKEQ. This CDR3 contains 15 residues. As DNA, the CDR3 is TGTGCCAGCAGCCAAAACCCGGGACAGGGAAACACCATATATTTT. It specifies CASSQNPGQGNTIYF.

In its sample, this clonotype was seen a few times. The genes are TRBV5-1 and TRBJ1-2, with 10 bases aligning to TRBD1. Germline V gives CDR1 SGHRS, CDR2 YFSETQ. Germline trimming cut 2 bases from V and 3 bases from J; bases unmatched to any gene: 4. The CDR3 contains 15 residues. CDR3 residues: CASSFSTGGYYGYTF. The CDR3 bases are TGCGCCAGCAGCTTTTCGACAGGGGGCTACTATGGCTACACCTTC.

The rearrangement uses TRBV28 and TRBJ1-5; D is uncertain. This CDR3 has 14 amino acids. The germline CDR1 and CDR2 sequences are MDHEN and SYDVKM. V gave up 1 base and J gave up 4 bases, with 8 bases separating them. The chain's CDR3 is CASSLLLRNQPQHF. CDR3 nucleotides: TGTGCCAGCAGTTTATTACTTAGGAATCAGCCCCAGCATTTT.

There are many counts of this clonotype. The chain links TRBV7-6 to TRBJ2-5; a weak D match, TRBD2 (5 bases). The CDR3 totals 13 residues. Per the germline V gene, CDR1 is SGHVS and CDR2 is FNYEAQ. Trimming pared 0 bases from V and 4 bases from J, leaving 6 bases between. CDR3 nucleotide sequence: TGTGCCAGCAGCTTAGCAGGGAGAGAGACCCAGTACTTC. It yields the protein CASSLAGRETQYF. Looking up the rest from reference TRBV7-6 and TRBJ2-5 gives the full variable domain: GAGVSQSPRYKVTKRGQDVALRCDPISGHVSLYWYRQALGQGPEFLTYFNYEAQQDKSGLPNDRFSAERPEGSISTLTIQRTEQRDSAMYRCASSLAGRETQYFGPGTRLLVL.

V usage is TRBV9 and J usage is TRBJ2-1; 8 nucleotides agree with TRBD2. There are 15 residues in the CDR3. CDR1 and CDR2 (germline): SGDLS, YYNGEE. V lost 2 bases to trimming and J lost 8 bases; unmatched junction nucleotides: 9. The DNA of the CDR3 is TGTGCCAGCAGCGTTTTATCGGGGGGGGCTCATGAGCAGTTCTTC. Protein sequence: CASSVLSGGAHEQFF. The full variable domain, its missing parts supplied by reference TRBV9 and TRBJ2-1, is DSGVTQTPKHLITATGQRVTLRCSPRSGDLSVYWYQQSLDQGLQFLIQYYNGEERAKGNILERFSAQQFPDLHSELNLSSLELGDSALYFCASSVLSGGAHEQFFGPGTRLTVL.

J is TRBJ1-3 and V is TRBV20-1; 10 bases map to TRBD1. Germline values: CDR1 DFQATT, CDR2 SNEGSKA (reference sequence). With 4 bases clipped from V and 7 bases from J, the junction kept 7 bases outside the gene matches. The length of the CDR3 is 14 residues. CDR3 residues: CSATSGQGTNTIYF. CDR3 nucleotide sequence: TGCAGTGCTACCTCGGGACAGGGGACGAACACCATATATTTT.

The chain couples TRBV6-1 to TRBJ2-3; weak D call: TRBD1 (6 bases). Per the germline V gene, CDR1 is MNHNS and CDR2 is SASEGT. Trimming shortened V by 6 bases and J by 6 bases, and 19 bases separated the two germline ends. The CDR3 spans 15 residues. CDR3 bases: TGTGCCAGCAGGTTGGACAGAGCCAGTCTTGATACGCAGTATTTT. It yields the protein CASRLDRASLDTQYF.

This clonotype was observed a handful of times. The chain uses TRBV6-6 and TRBJ2-1; the match to TRBD2 covers 9 bases. Looked up from germline, CDR1 is MNHNY and CDR2 is SVGAGI (reference sequence). The V gene end was trimmed by 6 bases and the J gene end by 9 bases; junction bases not matched to a gene: 6. CDR3 length equals 13 residues. CDR3 region: CASRRGREGEQFF. The CDR3, as DNA: TGTGCCAGCAGGCGCGGGAGGGAGGGTGAGCAGTTCTTC.

This clonotype has a handful of counts. This chain links TRBV5-1 with TRBJ2-7; 8 nucleotides agree with TRBD2. The germline gives CDR1 SGHRS, CDR2 YFSETQ. The CDR3 contains 15 residues. V gave up 4 bases and J gave up 2 bases; unmatched junction bases: 8. The CDR3 reads CASSPQTSGAYEQYF. The CDR3 DNA is TGCGCCAGCAGCCCCCAAACTAGCGGAGCCTACGAGCAGTACTTC.

The chain combines TRBV27 with TRBJ2-6; D tentatively reads TRBD1 or TRBD2 (6 bases each). Germline V CDR1 and CDR2: MNHEY, SMNVEV (reference sequence). The CDR3 is 17 amino acids. The V and J ends lost 7 bases and 1 base respectively, with 17 bases between them. The CDR3 DNA sequence: TGTGCCAGCACTCAAAGAGGGGGGTTTTCTGGGGCCAACGTCCTGACTTTC. Its protein product is CASTQRGGFSGANVLTF.

The chain employs TRBV6-1 and TRBJ1-4; 9 bases are a match to TRBD1. The CDR3 is 17 amino acids. The V gene's germline CDR1 is MNHNS and CDR2 SASEGT. With 6 bases clipped from V and 3 bases from J, the junction kept 11 bases outside the gene matches. CDR3 in amino acids: CASRSTGGPGANEKLFF. CDR3 bases: TGTGCCAGCAGATCGACAGGGGGTCCGGGAGCTAATGAAAAACTGTTTTTT.

In its sample, this clonotype was seen a few times. The chain is built from TRBV6-2 or TRBV6-3 and TRBJ1-2, with D unclear. The CDR3 loop spans 15 amino acids. Germline V CDR1 and CDR2: MNHEY, SVGEGT. Trimming removed 5 bases at V and 2 bases at J, with 15 bases between. The CDR3 DNA is TGTGCCAGCAGTCCGCCCTTTGTGAGCAACTATGGCTACACCTTC. This encodes CASSPPFVSNYGYTF.

The chain employs TRBV14 and TRBJ1-1; TRBD1 aligns across 10 bases. Germline-derived CDR1 and CDR2 are SGHDN and FVKESK. The CDR3 runs 15 residues. Trimming cost V 6 bases and J 4 bases; bases outside gene matches: 8. The CDR3 loop reads CASRRTGGSFTEAFF. The CDR3 nucleotides read TGTGCCAGCAGACGGACAGGGGGAAGTTTCACTGAAGCTTTCTTT. The complete variable domain, with remaining parts taken from reference TRBV14 and TRBJ1-1, reads EAGVTQFPSHSVIEKGQTVTLRCDPISGHDNLYWYRRVMGKEIKFLLHFVKESKQDESGMPNNRFLAERTGGTYSTLKVQPAELEDSGVYFCASRRTGGSFTEAFFGQGTRLTVV.

The chain is built from TRBV28 and TRBJ2-7, with D perhaps assigned TRBD1 or TRBD2 (5 bases each). Trimming pared 6 bases from V and 3 bases from J, leaving 18 bases between. This CDR3 is 15 amino acids long. From germline, CDR1 is MDHEN and CDR2 SYDVKM. CDR3 protein: CASSFPRDANYEQYF. Here the CDR3 DNA reads TGTGCCAGCAGCTTTCCCCGGGACGCCAACTACGAGCAGTACTTC.

Concerning this clonotype: A much larger clone is a single base away; this may be a read error. The rearrangement uses TRBV20-1 and TRBJ2-7; D gene ambiguous. Per the germline V gene, CDR1 is DFQATT and CDR2 is SNEGSKA (reference sequence). The length of the CDR3 is 12 residues. The CDR3 DNA sequence: TGCAGTGCTAGAGATCAGTTCTACGAGCAGCACTTC. This codes for CSARDQFYEQHF.

The CDR3 region is CASRASPNYGYTF. The DNA for the CDR3 is TGTGCCAGCAGGGCCTCCCCCAACTATGGCTACACCTTC. The chain has TRBV6-1 and TRBJ1-2; D remains ambiguous. Germline V CDR1 and CDR2: MNHNS, SASEGT. This CDR3 region has 13 residues. V lost 6 bases, J lost 2 bases, and 10 bases lay in between.

This chain joins TRBV5-1 and TRBJ2-7; tentative D call: TRBD1 (6 bases). The CDR3 totals 14 residues. V was shortened by 5 bases and J by 0 bases, with 12 bases between the two germline ends. Germline CDR1 SGHRS, CDR2 YFSETQ. The CDR3 reads CASSAGASSYEQYF. In DNA form, the CDR3 reads TGCGCCAGCAGTGCAGGGGCCAGCTCCTACGAGCAGTACTTC.

This clonotype has just a few counts. This CDR3 is CASSLVGGAVAGELFF. CDR3 DNA: TGTGCCAGCAGTTTAGTAGGCGGGGCGGTCGCCGGGGAGCTGTTTTTT. The chain couples TRBV12-3 or TRBV12-4 to TRBJ2-2; TRBD2 is a possible D gene (6 bases). Trimming removed 1 base from V and 6 bases from J, with 15 bases in between. The CDR3 has 16 amino acids.

V usage is TRBV5-1 and J usage is TRBJ2-1, with 10 bases matching TRBD2. CDR1 and CDR2 (germline): SGHRS, YFSETQ. The CDR3 totals 16 residues. The trim removed 4 bases at V and 4 bases at J, leaving 8 bases unmatched. The CDR3 DNA sequence: TGCGCCAGCAGCCCCAAAGCGGGGGGGTCTTACAATGAGCAGTTCTTC. Its protein product is CASSPKAGGSYNEQFF.

This clonotype was seen repeatedly, ten times or more. This chain connects TRBV5-6 to TRBJ2-1, with 7 bases identical to TRBD1. Losses at the gene ends were 4 bases for V and 7 bases for J; bases not matched to a gene: 11. The CDR3 runs to 15 residues. Germline CDR1 reads SGHDT; CDR2 reads YYEEEE. CDR3 amino acids: CASSPNDRDGNEQFF. The CDR3 region has the DNA TGTGCCAGCAGCCCCAATGACAGGGATGGGAATGAGCAGTTCTTC.

The chain has TRBV6-2 or TRBV6-3 and TRBJ2-7, with D perhaps matching TRBD1 (5 bases). From germline, CDR1 is MNHEY and CDR2 SVGEGT. With 7 bases removed from V and 0 bases from J, the gap between germline ends came to 16 bases. CDR3 length equals 15 residues. CDR3 residues: CASTPSRQHSYEQYF. The CDR3 DNA reads as TGTGCCAGCACCCCTTCCCGACAGCACTCCTACGAGCAGTACTTC.

This clonotype was counted at least ten times. The CDR3 reads CASSFPDRPFYEQYF. The CDR3 DNA reads TGTGCCAGCAGCTTCCCGGACCGTCCATTTTACGAGCAGTACTTC. The chain links TRBV11-2 to TRBJ2-7, with unresolved D. V was shortened by 3 bases and J by 4 bases, with 16 bases between the two germline ends. The CDR3 is 15 amino acids. Germline V lookup: CDR1 SGHAT, CDR2 FQNNGV.

This clonotype was seen a few times. The chain joins TRBV6-5 to TRBJ1-6, with 9 nucleotides matching TRBD1. Germline loops: CDR1 MNHEY, CDR2 SVGAGI. The ends lost 4 bases at V and 7 bases at J; junction bases unmatched: 8. This CDR3 contains 16 residues. The CDR3 region is CASSSWDRVANSPLHF. CDR3 coding DNA: TGTGCCAGCAGTTCTTGGGACAGGGTCGCAAATTCACCCCTCCACTTT.

The chain employs TRBV19 and TRBJ2-7; D is possibly TRBD1 or TRBD2 (5 bases each). Germline V CDR1 and CDR2: LNHDA, SQIVND (reference sequence). V lost 5 bases and J lost 4, with 15 bases in between. The CDR3 sequence is 14 residues long. CDR3 sequence: CASSLRNGGYEQYF. The CDR3 nucleotides read TGTGCCAGTAGTCTGCGAAATGGGGGATACGAGCAGTACTTC.

The chain is built from TRBV6-2 or TRBV6-3 and TRBJ2-5, with D tentatively TRBD1 or TRBD2 (5 bases each). Germline CDR1 and CDR2: MNHEY and SVGEGT. The CDR3 consists of 12 residues. Trimming cost V 5 bases and J 9 bases, with 13 bases left between them. The CDR3, as DNA: TGTGCCAGCAGTAACCGGGACGAAGCCCAGTACTTC. This encodes CASSNRDEAQYF.